This TCR beta chain derives from a study of shared clonotypes between healthy human individuals (dated by TCRdb to about 2020). In the study overall: The cohort included three men and a couple of women between 18 and 49 years of age. Per donor, leukapheresis produced somewhere between about 0.9 and 9.5 billion PBMCs. For each donor, CD4 naive and CD4 memory were each given three plates, CD8 naive was given two plates, and CD8 memory was given one plate. To increase sequencing depth and limit assay-specific biases, TCR repertoire library preparation and sequencing were carried out by different laboratories using diverse techniques. Blood TCR repertoires of about 5 healthy adults were deeply sequenced to estimate repertoire size and the extent of clonotype sharing between individuals.

Donors were healthy HIV-negative adults with no recently reported acute infections or vaccinations. Only Caucasian adults living in Nashville, Tennessee, USA were represented among the donors. CD4+ T cells were enriched by magnetic negative selection, after which naive cells were positively selected on CD45RA and the negative fraction was taken as the memory subset. Blood was obtained by leukapheresis, after which PBMCs were separated by Ficoll-Histopaque density gradient centrifugation and cryopreserved in liquid nitrogen vapor phase. Analytical flow cytometry was used to check the purity and quantity of each magnetically sorted T cell population. Genomic DNA was isolated from each sorted fraction and quantified by UV absorbance on a Nanodrop 2000c. With regard to this clone: No cognate antigen has been identified for it. No much larger clone is present one base from it, and per-base qualities are unavailable.

Study-wide conclusions, independent of this receptor: Compared with non-shared clonotypes, the clonotypes found in all four sorted-subset donors had higher generation probabilities. Sampling was restricted to blood, and TCR repertoires in tissue are likely to differ from TCR repertoires in blood. Pairwise subsampling indicated that sequencing depth was expected to affect the degree of clonotype sharing among donors. Even with the large sequencing depth, rarefaction of the sorted-subset datasets indicated that sequencing was incomplete. Approximately 5% of naive CD4, around 4% of naive CD8, about 2.1% of memory CD4, and about 0.4% of memory CD8 clonotypes were shared across a few donors. Because the study included only a small number of donors, the genetic and exposure-history diversity represented was limited. Larger estimated clonotype richness was generally found for naive subsets than for memory subsets.

Using the deep immunoSEQ assay, multiplex PCR amplified TCR CDR3 regions from genomic DNA. For each cell subset, the extracted genomic DNA was distributed evenly across all wells of several immunoSEQ 96-well plates, and each plate served as one replicate. For sorted subsets, 150 to 250 ng genomic DNA, equal to 25,000 to 35,000 T cell genomes, was loaded into each replicate PCR. Purified libraries were quantified with a Qubit 3.0 fluorometer, sized on a Bioanalyzer 2100, and re-quantified with the KAPA Library Quantification kit. Every immunoSEQ 96-well plate was sequenced on a dedicated single-read 150-cycle Illumina NextSeq 550 flow cell. In the source study's methods: Because the immunoSEQ output included only junctional sequences and no quality scores, the filtering could not be the same as the filtering used for full-length reads. Sequences were annotated with PyIR, a Python wrapper for IgBLAST v1.9, and V/J genes and CDR3 were assigned using IMGT germline references. Any read was removed if the V/J assignment was weak (E-value above 1e-6), the CDR3 was missing, or the read contained stop codons, out-of-frame junctions, or ambiguous translated residues. V3J clonotypes were defined as sequences sharing the same inferred V gene, J gene, and CDR3 amino acid sequence. Percentage overlap between repertoires was computed as shared unique clonotypes divided by the size of the smaller repertoire. Three approaches were used to assess repertoire richness: RTK rarefaction, the Chao1 estimator, and Recon v2.1 estimates of unobserved clonotypes. For all TCRbeta clonotypes obtained by the gDNA method from a few donors, generation probabilities were computed with OLGA. TCRdb took over this immuneACCESS table, retaining in-frame rearrangements with V and J assigned. Such tables are incomplete; in checked studies, under half of the missing clones stem from an unresolved V gene, and the remainder is unexplained. The D gene and trimming were derived from the DNA, and the V and J assignments and clone size from that table. The sample records 850,000 to 1,200,000 clones, around 74% of which are singletons. 1.2% to 1.5% of the sample goes to the ten largest clones.

Material: memory CD4+ T cells sorted from blood. The sample's cell subset or site, from its label and the paper: CD45RA-negative fraction. The sequence came from a man younger than 35 in good health.

The bases are TGTGCCAGCAGAAGGACCCCGGAGTACGAAGCTTTCTTT. Protein translation: CASRRTPEYEAFF. Recombination connected TRBV7-9 to TRBJ1-1; the D gene cannot be resolved reliably. The CDR3 runs 13 residues from the cysteine to the phenylalanine. Of the read, only the CDR3 DNA is kept; its 39 bases are in frame from base 1. From a lookup of the germline V gene (reference sequence), CDR1 and CDR2 are SEHNR and FQNEAQ. V is pared back by 6 bases and J by 8 bases, with 16 bases lying between the germline termini.